A selection of T cell receptor beta chains follows, all from one sample in a study of T cell responses to AZD1222 COVID-19 vaccine. Repertoires were generated with immunoSEQ multiplex PCR, while TCRdb's copy carries only in-frame clones and drops some. Of about 94,000 clones in the sample, roughly 85% were seen once. This specimen consisted of peripheral blood, obtained 28 days after the second AZD1222 dose. Receptors originate from an adult who received the AZD1222 COVID-19 vaccine. Each CDR3 is given with its conserved first and last residue. The D gene is left open where the match is weak. Clone size is not always given. Where it is, it says once, few, many or a class for expanded clones.

size: -; length: 15; D: -; V: TRBV2; J: TRBJ2-1; CDR3: CASSELGLPYNEQFF; DNA: TGTGCCAGCAGTGAGTTGGGACTCCCGTACAATGAGCAGTTCTTC
size: once; length: 15; D: -; V: TRBV9; J: TRBJ2-2; CDR3: CASSVSGQHTGELFF; DNA: TGTGCCAGCAGCGTGTCGGGACAACACACCGGGGAGCTGTTTTTT
size: -; length: 15; D: -; V: TRBV2; J: TRBJ1-5; CDR3: CASSEGGGSVQPQHF; DNA: TGTGCCAGCAGTGAAGGGGGCGGGAGTGTTCAGCCCCAGCATTTT
size: -; length: 12; D: -; V: TRBV25-1; J: TRBJ2-7; CDR3: CASSEGDGEQYF; DNA: TGTGCCAGCAGTGAGGGAGATGGCGAGCAGTACTTC
size: -; length: 11; D: -; V: TRBV12-3/TRBV12-4; J: TRBJ2-3; CDR3: CATKSTDTQYF; DNA: TGTGCCACCAAAAGCACAGATACGCAGTATTTT
size: -; length: 17; D: -; V: TRBV5-4; J: TRBJ1-3; CDR3: CASSLGGSLSSGNTIYF; DNA: TGTGCCAGCAGCTTGGGGGGCAGCTTGAGCTCTGGAAACACCATATATTTT
size: -; length: 17; D: TRBD1; V: TRBV7-2; J: TRBJ2-3; CDR3: CASSPKIVGQGTDTQYF; DNA: TGTGCCAGCAGCCCCAAGATCGTGGGACAGGGGACAGATACGCAGTATTTT
size: once; length: 14; D: -; V: TRBV6-2/TRBV6-3; J: TRBJ1-2; CDR3: CASSHTGGTYGYTF; DNA: TGTGCCAGCAGCCACACCGGAGGGACCTATGGCTACACCTTC
size: -; length: 14; D: -; V: TRBV6-5; J: TRBJ2-7; CDR3: CASRSDRFPYEQYF; DNA: TGTGCCAGCAGGTCCGACAGGTTCCCCTACGAGCAGTACTTC
size: -; length: 12; D: TRBD2; V: TRBV6-6; J: TRBJ2-2; CDR3: CASSYGGGKLFF; DNA: TGTGCCAGCAGTTACGGGGGGGGAAAGTTGTTTTTT
size: -; length: 16; D: -; V: TRBV2; J: TRBJ2-7; CDR3: CASRQDVGPGLWEQYF; DNA: TGTGCCAGCAGACAGGACGTAGGCCCCGGATTATGGGAGCAGTACTTC
size: -; length: 17; D: TRBD2; V: TRBV3-1/TRBV3-2; J: TRBJ2-3; CDR3: CASSQVPASGVRDTQYF; DNA: TGTGCCAGCAGCCAAGTTCCGGCTAGCGGGGTTAGAGATACGCAGTATTTT
size: once; length: 13; D: -; V: TRBV11-3; J: TRBJ2-7; CDR3: CASSFGPSYEQYF; DNA: TGTGCCAGCTCTTTTGGACCCTCCTACGAGCAGTACTTC
size: -; length: 13; D: -; V: TRBV14; J: TRBJ2-7; CDR3: CASSQTLGGKQYF; DNA: TGTGCCAGCAGCCAGACACTAGGCGGCAAGCAGTACTTC
size: -; length: 15; D: TRBD1; V: TRBV30; J: TRBJ2-1; CDR3: CAWRPGTGSYNEQFF; DNA: TGTGCCTGGAGACCCGGGACAGGCTCCTACAATGAGCAGTTCTTC
size: -; length: 17; D: -; V: TRBV9; J: TRBJ1-4; CDR3: CASSVGKGNRVVEKLFF; DNA: TGTGCCAGCAGCGTAGGAAAGGGGAACAGGGTGGTTGAAAAACTGTTTTTT
size: once; length: 15; D: -; V: TRBV18; J: TRBJ1-4; CDR3: CASSPVQATNEKLFF; DNA: TGTGCCAGCTCACCGGTGCAGGCAACTAATGAAAAACTGTTTTTT
size: few; length: 14; D: -; V: TRBV9; J: TRBJ2-7; CDR3: CASSVEGSGYEQYF; DNA: TGTGCCAGCAGCGTAGAAGGCAGCGGCTACGAGCAGTACTTC
size: -; length: 14; D: -; V: TRBV19; J: TRBJ1-1; CDR3: CASSTGTMNTEAFF; DNA: TGTGCCAGTAGTACCGGGACAATGAACACTGAAGCTTTCTTT
size: -; length: 15; D: TRBD1; V: TRBV18; J: TRBJ2-2; CDR3: CASSRQGVLRGELFF; DNA: TGTGCCAGCTCTCGACAGGGAGTCCTCCGCGGGGAGCTGTTTTTT
size: -; length: 15; D: TRBD2; V: TRBV7-3; J: TRBJ2-7; CDR3: CASSPRLAGISEQYF; DNA: TGTGCCAGCAGCCCGCGACTAGCGGGAATAAGCGAGCAGTACTTC
size: -; length: 13; D: -; V: TRBV5-5; J: TRBJ1-1; CDR3: CASSWTMNTEAFF; DNA: TGTGCCAGCAGCTGGACAATGAACACTGAAGCTTTCTTT
size: once; length: 15; D: TRBD2; V: TRBV19; J: TRBJ2-2; CDR3: CASTPRGGNTGELFF; DNA: TGTGCCAGTACCCCCCGGGGGGGAAACACCGGGGAGCTGTTTTTT